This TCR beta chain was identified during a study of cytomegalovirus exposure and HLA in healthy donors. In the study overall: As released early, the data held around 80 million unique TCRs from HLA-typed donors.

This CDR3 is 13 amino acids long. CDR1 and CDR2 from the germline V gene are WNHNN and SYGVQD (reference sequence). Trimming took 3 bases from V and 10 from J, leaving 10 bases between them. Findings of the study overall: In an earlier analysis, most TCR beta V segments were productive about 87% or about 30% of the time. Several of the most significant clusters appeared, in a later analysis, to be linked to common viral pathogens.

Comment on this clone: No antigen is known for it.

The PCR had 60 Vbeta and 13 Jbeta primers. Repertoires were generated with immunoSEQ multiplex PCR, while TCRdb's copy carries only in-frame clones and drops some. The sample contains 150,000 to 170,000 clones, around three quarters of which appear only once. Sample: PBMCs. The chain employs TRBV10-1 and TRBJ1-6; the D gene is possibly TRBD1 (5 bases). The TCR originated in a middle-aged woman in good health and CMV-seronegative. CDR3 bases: TGCGCCAGCAGTGACAGGGTGGACTCACCCCTCCACTTT. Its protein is CASSDRVDSPLHF.